These 24 T cell receptor beta chains were sequenced from one sample in a study of blood T cell repertoires in COVID-19. The data were produced by immunoSEQ multiplex PCR, yet TCRdb's version contains in-frame clones alone and is incomplete. This table has 130,000 to 150,000 clones, roughly four fifths appearing once. Sequencing used peripheral blood. Receptors were obtained from a human donor with acute or convalescent COVID-19. The donor label of this sample is uncertain.

The V gene is TRBV20-1, the J gene TRBJ1-1; possibly TRBD1 for D (6 bases). The CDR3 length is 11 residues. Germline V lookup: CDR1 DFQATT, CDR2 SNEGSKA (reference sequence). CDR3 protein: CRAKGGTEAFF. The CDR3 nucleotides read TGCAGGGCCAAGGGGGGGACTGAAGCTTTCTTT.

This clone was detected a few times. The genes are TRBV14 and TRBJ1-5; 7 bases are shared with TRBD1. The CDR3 contains 16 residues. The trim removed 6 bases at V and 4 bases at J, leaving 12 bases unmatched. In germline, CDR1 is SGHDN, CDR2 FVKESK. Here the CDR3 DNA reads TGTGCCAGCAGTTTCCAGGGGGAATGGGGGAATCAGCCCCAGCATTTT. It yields the protein CASSFQGEWGNQPQHF.

The V gene is TRBV4-1, the J gene TRBJ2-3; D may be TRBD2 (5 bases). Germline-derived CDR1 and CDR2 are MGHRA and YSYEKL. The CDR3 has 15 amino acids. Trimming took off 1 base at V and 4 bases at J, with 12 bases between the two ends. CDR3 protein: CASSQGVRESDTQYF. The CDR3 DNA sequence: TGCGCCAGCAGCCAAGGAGTGAGGGAATCAGATACGCAGTATTTT.

The CDR3 sequence: CASSLPLTGQVKNTEAFF. CDR3 DNA: TGTGCCAGCAGCCTACCCTTGACCGGACAGGTCAAGAACACTGAAGCTTTCTTT. The J gene is TRBJ1-1, the V gene TRBV6-2 or TRBV6-3, with 7 nucleotides matching TRBD1. The CDR3 totals 18 residues. Trimming cost V 6 bases and J 1 base; bases outside gene matches: 17. Germline CDR1 reads MNHEY; CDR2 reads SVGEGT.

The chain joins TRBV6-1 to TRBJ1-1; D might be TRBD1 (5 bases). V was trimmed by 1 base and J by 11 bases, leaving 8 bases between them. Germline lookup yields CDR1 MNHNS and CDR2 SASEGT. There are 11 residues in the CDR3. This CDR3 is CASSEVAGAFF. CDR3 coding DNA: TGTGCCAGCAGTGAAGTCGCAGGGGCTTTCTTT.

With respect to this clone: The same CDR3 can be traced to other DNA sequences in this sample. The V call is TRBV3-1 (or the pseudogene TRBV3-2), the J call TRBJ2-7; D unclear. CDR1 is LGHDT, CDR2 YNNKEL, per germline (reference sequence). The V end lost 1 base, the J end lost 4 bases, and 5 bases lay between the germline ends. This CDR3 comprises 12 residues. CDR3: CASSQVRYEQYF. The CDR3 bases are TGTGCCAGCAGCCAAGTTCGGTACGAGCAGTACTTC.

This clone was seen only a few times. This sequence joins TRBV19 and TRBJ2-4; 11 bases line up with TRBD1. The CDR3 sequence is 15 residues long. J lost 9 bases, V lost 5 bases, and 9 bases had no gene match. The V gene's germline CDR1 is LNHDA and CDR2 SQIVND (reference sequence). The CDR3 spells CASSYSGTGGSIQYF. The CDR3 DNA reads as TGTGCCAGTAGTTACTCCGGGACAGGGGGTAGCATTCAGTACTTC.

The rearrangement links TRBV5-4 to TRBJ1-2; D is perhaps TRBD1 (5 bases). CDR1 is SGHNT, CDR2 YYREEE, per germline (reference sequence). The CDR3 consists of 15 residues. V lost 4 bases and J lost 0, with 13 bases in between. The CDR3 sequence: CASSIPGLPNYGYTF. The CDR3 DNA follows: TGTGCCAGCAGCATCCCGGGACTCCCTAACTATGGCTACACCTTC.

V usage is TRBV14 and J usage is TRBJ1-2, with no clear D. V lost 4 bases and J 8 bases, leaving 11 bases between the germline ends. CDR3 length: 12 amino acids. Germline CDR1 reads SGHDN; CDR2 reads FVKESK. The DNA for the CDR3 is TGTGCCAGCAGCCTAAACTCCCTAGGCTACACCTTC. Translating it yields CASSLNSLGYTF.

This clone is a singleton in its sample. This sequence joins TRBV7-8 and TRBJ1-3, with 7 nucleotides matching TRBD1. Germline-derived CDR1 and CDR2 are SGHVS and FQNEAQ. The CDR3 contains 16 residues. V was pared by 1 base and J by 0 bases, with 3 bases of the junction left unmatched. The CDR3 DNA reads TGTGCCAGCAGCTTAGGCAGGGGGTTCTCTGGAAACACCATATATTTT. Translated, it gives CASSLGRGFSGNTIYF.

The V call is TRBV2, the J call TRBJ1-2; no definite D call. The germline gives CDR1 SNHLY, CDR2 FYNNEI. CDR3 length equals 13 residues. Trimming shortened V by 3 bases and J by 7 bases, and 12 bases separated the two germline ends. The CDR3 nucleotides read TGTGCCAGCAGTGAGACTGACGCCCTTGGCTACACCTTC. It yields the protein CASSETDALGYTF.

The gene calls are TRBV18 and TRBJ1-5; D may be TRBD1 (5 bases). The CDR3 extends over 15 amino acids. Germline CDR1 reads KGHSH; CDR2 reads LQKENI. The germline V and J ends were trimmed by 2 bases and 10 bases, with 18 bases remaining between them. The CDR3 region is CASSPKAVADTPQHF. DNA of the CDR3: TGTGCCAGCTCACCAAAGGCAGTTGCGGACACCCCCCAGCATTTT. The variable domain in full, completed from reference TRBV18 and TRBJ1-5, reads NAGVMQNPRHLVRRRGQEARLRCSPMKGHSHVYWYRQLPEEGLKFMVYLQKENIIDESGMPKERFSAEFPKEGPSILRIQQVVRGDSAAYFCASSPKAVADTPQHFGDGTRLSIL.

The chain employs TRBV19 and TRBJ2-5; TRBD2 matches 11 bases. This CDR3 has 16 residues. From germline, CDR1 is LNHDA and CDR2 SQIVND (reference sequence). The V segment lost 5 bases and the J segment 2 bases; nucleotides outside the gene matches: 7. The CDR3 DNA reads as TGTGCCAGTAGTCCTCTAGCGGGGGGACAACAAGAGACCCAGTACTTC. It specifies CASSPLAGGQQETQYF. The variable domain in full, with the rest retrieved from reference TRBV19 and TRBJ2-5, is DGGITQSPKYLFRKEGQNVTLSCEQNLNHDAMYWYRQDPGQGLRLIYYSQIVNDFQKGDIAEGYSVSREKKESFPLTVTSAQKNPTAFYLCASSPLAGGQQETQYFGPGTRLLVL.

The chain combines TRBV19 with TRBJ1-1; D possibly corresponds to TRBD1 (6 bases). CDR1 is LNHDA, CDR2 SQIVND, per germline (reference sequence). V was clipped by 8 bases and J by 4 bases, with 11 bases between them. The CDR3 runs 12 residues. CDR3 residues: CASGVGATEAFF. For the CDR3, the DNA is TGTGCCAGTGGAGTGGGGGCCACTGAAGCTTTCTTT.

The genes are TRBV5-3 and TRBJ1-1, with D maybe TRBD1 (6 bases). TRBV5-3 is classed as an ORF, of uncertain function. The length of the CDR3 is 16 residues. V was pared by 4 bases and J by 2 bases, with 18 bases between. In DNA, the CDR3 is TGTGCCAGAAGCCCGCCATCCAGGGGCGGTAACACTGAAGCTTTCTTT. This translates into CARSPPSRGGNTEAFF.

The chain recombines TRBV19 with TRBJ1-2, with D possibly being TRBD1 (5 bases). CDR1 LNHDA and CDR2 SQIVND come from the germline V gene (reference sequence). CDR3 length equals 10 residues. V was shortened by 8 bases and J by 8 bases, with 9 bases between the two germline ends. CDR3 DNA sequence: TGTGCCAGTCGCGGGGCGGGCTACACCTTC. Protein product: CASRGAGYTF.

In its sample, this clone was seen once. This chain connects TRBV7-9 to TRBJ1-5, with D tentatively TRBD1 (5 bases). The CDR3 is made up of 17 amino acids. Trimming took off 0 bases at V and 3 bases at J, with 15 bases between the two ends. Per the germline V gene, CDR1 is SEHNR and CDR2 is FQNEAQ (reference sequence). This chain's CDR3 is CASSLAGGEGPNQPQHF. CDR3 sequence (DNA): TGTGCCAGCAGCTTAGCGGGAGGGGAGGGACCCAATCAGCCCCAGCATTTT.

The CDR3 DNA sequence: TGTGCCATCAGTGACCAGGACAAAACTAATGAAAAACTGTTTTTT. It codes for CAISDQDKTNEKLFF. The chain is built from TRBV10-3 and TRBJ1-4; the D gene is possibly TRBD1 (5 bases). CDR1 is ENHRY, CDR2 SYGVKD, per germline. The ends were cut back, 3 bases at V and 1 base at J, with 9 bases in the middle. The length of the CDR3 is 15 residues.

CDR3 residues: CASSVTGGNSPLHF. DNA of the CDR3: TGTGCCAGCAGCGTAACAGGGGGTAATTCACCCCTCCACTTT. The chain joins TRBV9 to TRBJ1-6, with 8 bases identical to TRBD1. V trimming: 1 base; J trimming: 6 bases; junction bases outside the gene matches: 0. Germline V gives CDR1 SGDLS, CDR2 YYNGEE. The CDR3 loop spans 14 amino acids.

This sequence joins TRBV10-3 and TRBJ1-2; 10 positions match TRBD1. The CDR3 has 15 amino acids. V trimming: 2 bases; J trimming: 5 bases; junction bases outside the gene matches: 5. Per the germline V gene, CDR1 is ENHRY and CDR2 is SYGVKD. The CDR3 DNA sequence: TGTGCCATCAGTGAGGGGAGACAGGGGGCTTATGGCTACACCTTC. This encodes CAISEGRQGAYGYTF.

This clone has just a few counts. The rearrangement links TRBV5-6 to TRBJ2-5; 8 bases are a match to TRBD1. The CDR3 totals 15 residues. Trimming cost V 3 bases and J 2 bases; bases outside gene matches: 6. Germline V gives CDR1 SGHDT, CDR2 YYEEEE. CDR3 loop: CASSYGTGRQETQYF. CDR3 coding DNA: TGTGCCAGCAGCTACGGGACAGGTCGACAAGAGACCCAGTACTTC.

J is TRBJ1-6 and V is TRBV30, with 9 bases matching TRBD1. Germline V gene data show CDR1 as GTSNPN and CDR2 as SVGIG (reference sequence). The CDR3 is 16 amino acids. With 3 bases clipped from V and 10 bases from J, the junction kept 13 bases outside the gene matches. CDR3 nucleotides: TGTGCCTGGAGGGCGGGCTCGGGACAGGGAAGATCACCCCTCCACTTT. This gives the protein CAWRAGSGQGRSPLHF.

The chain has TRBV9 and TRBJ1-2; D gene ambiguous. The CDR3 has 17 residues. CDR1 is SGDLS, CDR2 YYNGEE, per germline. The V end lost 3 bases, the J end lost 1 base, and 19 bases lay between the germline ends. The CDR3 DNA is TGTGCCAGCAGCGCCACCCCGGCCGAGGTACTTAACTATGGCTACACCTTC. Encoded protein: CASSATPAEVLNYGYTF.

The gene calls are TRBV7-8 and TRBJ2-1, with 9 bases matching TRBD1. Germline V gene lookup returns CDR1 SGHVS and CDR2 FQNEAQ. V was clipped by 5 bases and J by 9 bases; unmatched bases: 11. This CDR3 is 15 amino acids long. The CDR3 DNA sequence: TGTGCCAGCAGCCTACAGGGGGCGCGCGGCGGTGAGCAGTTCTTC. Its translation is CASSLQGARGGEQFF.